This T cell receptor (beta chain) was captured in a study of patients and donors after allogeneic stem cell transplantation (TCRdb year 2020). Library generation was performed with RT-PCR. The sequencer listed for this sample is NextSeq 550. The raw public reads went through TCRdb reprocessing: fastp at Q25, MiXCR clone calling, in-frame beta chains kept. Merged by CDR3 protein, the rows form single entries marked with the most common genes and DNA. The sample profile shows fewer than 60,000 distinct CDR3 sequences; roughly 15% of them were found once. The ten most abundant clones make up about a third of the sample. This clonotype has ten or more counts. Its antigen remains undetermined. One base away there is no much larger clone; base qualities are not given. The clonotype was recovered from a human donor who was either an allogeneic HSCT recipient or a stem cell or donor lymphocyte infusion donor (not recorded which). It is not recorded whose cells these are; they may come from a transplant donor. The source material was blood, either unsorted or a sorted T cell fraction (not recorded which).

The base sequence is TGTGCCAGCAGCCAAGAGCTGCGGGAGACCCACTCCTACAATGAGCAGTTCTTC. It translates to CASSQELRETHSYNEQFF. The rearrangement combines TRBV3-1 with TRBJ2-1; 7 of the junction bases match TRBD2. The CDR3, from cysteine to phenylalanine, totals 18 residues. The kept DNA is CDR3 alone, 54 bases in frame from the first base. CDR1 and CDR2, per the germline V gene (reference sequence), are LGHDT and YNNKEL. Unmatched junction bases come to 8, with V trimmed by 0 bases and J by 0 bases.